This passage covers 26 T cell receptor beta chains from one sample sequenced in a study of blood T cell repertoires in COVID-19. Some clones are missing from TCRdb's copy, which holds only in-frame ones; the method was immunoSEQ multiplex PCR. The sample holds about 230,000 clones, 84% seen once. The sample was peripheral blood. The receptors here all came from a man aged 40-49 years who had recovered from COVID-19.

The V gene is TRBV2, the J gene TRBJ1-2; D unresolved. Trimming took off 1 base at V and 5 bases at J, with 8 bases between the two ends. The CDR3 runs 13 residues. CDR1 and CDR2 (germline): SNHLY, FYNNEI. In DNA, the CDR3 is TGTGCCAGCAGTGAAGGCGGTCCGTATGGCTACACCTTC. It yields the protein CASSEGGPYGYTF.

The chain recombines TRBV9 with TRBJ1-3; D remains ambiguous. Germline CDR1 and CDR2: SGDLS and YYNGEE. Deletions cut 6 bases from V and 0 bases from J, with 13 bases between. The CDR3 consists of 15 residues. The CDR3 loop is CASTPEGLSGNTIYF. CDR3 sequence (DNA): TGTGCCAGCACCCCTGAGGGCCTCTCTGGAAACACCATATATTTT.

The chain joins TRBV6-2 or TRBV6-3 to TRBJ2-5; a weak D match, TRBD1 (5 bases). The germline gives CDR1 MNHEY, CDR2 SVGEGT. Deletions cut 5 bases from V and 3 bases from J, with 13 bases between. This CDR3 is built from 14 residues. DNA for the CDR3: TGTGCCAGCAGTCCCAGGGCGGCCAAAGAGACCCAGTACTTC. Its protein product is CASSPRAAKETQYF.

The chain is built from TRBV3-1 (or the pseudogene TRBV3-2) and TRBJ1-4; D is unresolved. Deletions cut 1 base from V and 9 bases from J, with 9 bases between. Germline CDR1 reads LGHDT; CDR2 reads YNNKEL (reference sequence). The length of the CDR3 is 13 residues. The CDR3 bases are TGTGCCAGCAGCCAAGCGCGAGGGCAAAAACTGTTTTTT. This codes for CASSQARGQKLFF.

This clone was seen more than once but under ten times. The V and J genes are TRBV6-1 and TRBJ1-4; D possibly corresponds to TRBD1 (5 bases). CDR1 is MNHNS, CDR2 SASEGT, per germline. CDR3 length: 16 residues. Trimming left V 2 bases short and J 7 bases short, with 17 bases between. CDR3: CASSERAWGAAEKLFF. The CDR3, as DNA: TGTGCCAGCAGTGAAAGGGCCTGGGGCGCGGCTGAAAAACTGTTTTTT.

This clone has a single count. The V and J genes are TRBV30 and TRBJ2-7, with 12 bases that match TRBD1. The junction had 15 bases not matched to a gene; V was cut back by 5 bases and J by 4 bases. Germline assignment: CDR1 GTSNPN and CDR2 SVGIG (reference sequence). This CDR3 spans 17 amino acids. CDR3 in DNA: TGTGCCTGGGTAAAACCGGGACAGGGGGCTATTGGGTACGAGCAGTACTTC. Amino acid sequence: CAWVKPGQGAIGYEQYF.

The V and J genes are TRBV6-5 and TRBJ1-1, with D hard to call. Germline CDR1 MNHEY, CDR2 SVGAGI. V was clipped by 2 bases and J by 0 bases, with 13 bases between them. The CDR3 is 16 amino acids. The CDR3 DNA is TGTGCCAGCAGTTACGATCGGAGTCTCATGAACACTGAAGCTTTCTTT. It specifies CASSYDRSLMNTEAFF.

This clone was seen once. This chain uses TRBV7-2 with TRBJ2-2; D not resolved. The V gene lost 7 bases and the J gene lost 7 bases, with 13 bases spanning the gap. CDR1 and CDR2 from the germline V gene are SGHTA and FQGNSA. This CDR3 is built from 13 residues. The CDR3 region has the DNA TGTGCCAGCACCCAAGCCCATCGCGGGGAGCTGTTTTTT. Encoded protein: CASTQAHRGELFF.

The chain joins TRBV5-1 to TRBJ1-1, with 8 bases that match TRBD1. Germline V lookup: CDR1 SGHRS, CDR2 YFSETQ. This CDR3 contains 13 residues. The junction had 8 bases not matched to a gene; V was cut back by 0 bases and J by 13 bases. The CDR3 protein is CASSLDRGSDDFF. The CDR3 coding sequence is TGCGCCAGCAGCTTGGACAGGGGGAGCGATGATTTCTTT.

CDR3 nucleotides: TGTGCCAGTAGGCAGGGCGCAGATACGCAGTATTTT. The encoded protein is CASRQGADTQYF. The V call is TRBV19, the J call TRBJ2-3; D might be TRBD1 (5 bases). V lost 6 bases and J lost 4, with 8 bases in between. Germline V gene sequence: CDR1 LNHDA, CDR2 SQIVND (reference sequence). The length of the CDR3 is 12 residues.

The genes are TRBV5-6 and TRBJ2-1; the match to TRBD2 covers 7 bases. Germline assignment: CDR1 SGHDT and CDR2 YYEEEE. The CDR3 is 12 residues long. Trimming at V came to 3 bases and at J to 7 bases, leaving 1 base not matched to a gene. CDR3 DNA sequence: TGTGCCAGCAGCTCGGGGGGTAATGAGCAGTTCTTC. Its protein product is CASSSGGNEQFF.

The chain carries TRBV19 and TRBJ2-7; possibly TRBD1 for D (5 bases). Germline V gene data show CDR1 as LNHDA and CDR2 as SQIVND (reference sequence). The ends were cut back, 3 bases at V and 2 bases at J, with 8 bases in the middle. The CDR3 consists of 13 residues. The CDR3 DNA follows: TGTGCCAGTAGTATTGGGGCAGCCTACGAGCAGTACTTC. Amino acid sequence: CASSIGAAYEQYF.

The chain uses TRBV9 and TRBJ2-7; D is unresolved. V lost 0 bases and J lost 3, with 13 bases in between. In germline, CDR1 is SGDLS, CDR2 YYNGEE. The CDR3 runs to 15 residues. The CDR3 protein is CASSVDGTPGYEQYF. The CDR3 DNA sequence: TGTGCCAGCAGCGTAGACGGCACGCCGGGCTACGAGCAGTACTTC.

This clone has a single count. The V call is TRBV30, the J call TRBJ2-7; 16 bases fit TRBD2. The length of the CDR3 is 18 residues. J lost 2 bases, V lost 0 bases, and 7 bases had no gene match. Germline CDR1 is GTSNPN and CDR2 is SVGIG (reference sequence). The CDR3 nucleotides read TGTGCCTGGAGTGTAAGCGGGACTAGCGGGAGGGCCCCCTACGAGCAGTACTTC. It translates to CAWSVSGTSGRAPYEQYF. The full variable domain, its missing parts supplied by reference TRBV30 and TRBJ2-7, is SQTIHQWPATLVQPVGSPLSLECTVEGTSNPNLYWYRQAAGRGLQLLFYSVGIGQISSEVPQNLSASRPQDRQFILSSKKLLLSDSGFYLCAWSVSGTSGRAPYEQYFGPGTRLTVT.

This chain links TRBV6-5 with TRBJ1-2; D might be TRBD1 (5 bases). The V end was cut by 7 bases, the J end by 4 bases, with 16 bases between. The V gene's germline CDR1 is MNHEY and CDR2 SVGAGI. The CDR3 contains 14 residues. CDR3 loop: CASNLGGAAYGYTF. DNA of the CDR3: TGTGCCAGCAATCTAGGTGGGGCAGCCTATGGCTACACCTTC.

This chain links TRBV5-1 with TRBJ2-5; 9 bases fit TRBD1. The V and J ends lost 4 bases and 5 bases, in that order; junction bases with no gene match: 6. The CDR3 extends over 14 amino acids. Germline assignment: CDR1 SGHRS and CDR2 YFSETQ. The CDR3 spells CASSIRDRVETQYF. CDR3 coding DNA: TGCGCCAGCAGCATCCGGGACAGGGTCGAGACCCAGTACTTC.

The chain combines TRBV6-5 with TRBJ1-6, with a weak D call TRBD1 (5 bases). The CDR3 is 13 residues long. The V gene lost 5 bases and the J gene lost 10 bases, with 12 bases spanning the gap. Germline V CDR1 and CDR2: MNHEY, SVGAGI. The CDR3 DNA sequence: TGTGCCAGCAGTCCCGACAGATACTCACCCCTCCACTTT. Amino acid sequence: CASSPDRYSPLHF.

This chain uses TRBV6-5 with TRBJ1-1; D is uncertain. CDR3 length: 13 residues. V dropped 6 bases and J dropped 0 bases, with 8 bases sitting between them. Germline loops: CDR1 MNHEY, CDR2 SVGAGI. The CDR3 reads CASRQLMNTEAFF. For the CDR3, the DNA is TGTGCCAGCAGACAGCTCATGAACACTGAAGCTTTCTTT.

CDR3 sequence reads: CASSGSVPEQYF. In nucleotides, the CDR3 is TGTGCCAGCAGCGGGAGTGTCCCCGAGCAGTACTTC. J is TRBJ2-7 and V is TRBV2; D perhaps matches TRBD2 (6 bases). V was clipped by 6 bases and J by 6 bases, with 12 bases between them. There are 12 residues in the CDR3. In germline, CDR1 is SNHLY, CDR2 FYNNEI.

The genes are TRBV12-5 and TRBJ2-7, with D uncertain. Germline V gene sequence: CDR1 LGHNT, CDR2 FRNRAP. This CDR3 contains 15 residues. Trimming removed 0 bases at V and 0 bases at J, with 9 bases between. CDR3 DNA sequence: TGTGCTAGTGGTTTGGTACGTGGCGGCTCCTACGAGCAGTACTTC. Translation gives CASGLVRGGSYEQYF. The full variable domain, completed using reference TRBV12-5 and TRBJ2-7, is DARVTQTPRHKVTEMGQEVTMRCQPILGHNTVFWYRQTMMQGLELLAYFRNRAPLDDSGMPKDRFSAEMPDATLATLKIQPSEPRDSAVYFCASGLVRGGSYEQYFGPGTRLTVT.

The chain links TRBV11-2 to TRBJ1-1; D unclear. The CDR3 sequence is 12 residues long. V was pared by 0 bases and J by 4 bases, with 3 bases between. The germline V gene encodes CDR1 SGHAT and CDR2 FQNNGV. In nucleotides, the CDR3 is TGTGCCAGCAGCTTAGACCGCACTGAAGCTTTCTTT. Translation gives CASSLDRTEAFF.

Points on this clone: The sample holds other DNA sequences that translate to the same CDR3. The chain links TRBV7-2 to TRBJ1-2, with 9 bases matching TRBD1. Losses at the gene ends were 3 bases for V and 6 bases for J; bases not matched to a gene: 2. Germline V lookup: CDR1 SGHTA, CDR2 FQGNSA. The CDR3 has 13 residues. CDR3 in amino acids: CASSFRQGDGYTF. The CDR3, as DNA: TGTGCCAGCAGCTTCCGACAGGGGGATGGCTACACCTTC.

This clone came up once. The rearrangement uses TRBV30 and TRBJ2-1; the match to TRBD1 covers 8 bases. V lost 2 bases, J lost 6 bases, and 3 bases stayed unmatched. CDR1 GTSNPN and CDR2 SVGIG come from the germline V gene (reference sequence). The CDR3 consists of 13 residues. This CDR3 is CAWSQGAANEQFF. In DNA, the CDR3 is TGTGCCTGGAGTCAGGGGGCAGCCAATGAGCAGTTCTTC.

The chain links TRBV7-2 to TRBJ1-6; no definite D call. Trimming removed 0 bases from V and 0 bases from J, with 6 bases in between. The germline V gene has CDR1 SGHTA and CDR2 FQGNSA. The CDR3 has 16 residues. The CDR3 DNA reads TGTGCCAGCAGCTTAGCGCCGAGCTCCTATAATTCACCCCTCCACTTT. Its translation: CASSLAPSSYNSPLHF.

The CDR3 coding sequence is TGTGCCAGCAGTGAAGCGCTTCCGGGAGTGGTTGGGAATCAGCCCCAGCATTTT. Its translation is CASSEALPGVVGNQPQHF. The genes are TRBV6-1 and TRBJ1-5; D is unresolved. The CDR3 consists of 18 residues. V shed 0 bases and J shed 4 bases, with 19 bases lying between them. Germline CDR1 is MNHNS and CDR2 is SASEGT.

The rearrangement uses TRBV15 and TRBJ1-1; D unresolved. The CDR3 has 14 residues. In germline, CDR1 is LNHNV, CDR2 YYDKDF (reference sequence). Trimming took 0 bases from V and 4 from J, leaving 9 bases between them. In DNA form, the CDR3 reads TGTGCCACCAGCAGAGACTCCGGGATCACTGAAGCTTTCTTT. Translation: CATSRDSGITEAFF.